This T cell receptor (beta chain) was sequenced in a study of blood T cell repertoires in COVID-19. Per the original data handling: Reference gene primer amplification yielded estimated nucleated cell counts. Assay used: immunoSEQ multiplex PCR; TCRdb lists only in-frame clones, some missing. That table is the source of V, J and clone size, and D and trimming were worked out from the DNA. The repertoire holds some 140,000 clones, about 83% seen once, with 13% in the top ten. What was sequenced was peripheral blood. This TCR came from a human donor in a cohort sampled during active COVID-19.

The CDR3 coding sequence is TGTGCCAGCAGCCCAAGGGTAGGGAGGTGGGAGACCCAGTACTTC. This translates into CASSPRVGRWETQYF. V is TRBV3-1 (or the pseudogene TRBV3-2) and J is TRBJ2-5; TRBD2 is a possible D gene (6 bases). V lost 4 bases and J lost 5, with 17 bases in between. CDR1 and CDR2 from the germline V gene are LGHDT and YNNKEL (reference sequence). The CDR3 is 15 amino acids.